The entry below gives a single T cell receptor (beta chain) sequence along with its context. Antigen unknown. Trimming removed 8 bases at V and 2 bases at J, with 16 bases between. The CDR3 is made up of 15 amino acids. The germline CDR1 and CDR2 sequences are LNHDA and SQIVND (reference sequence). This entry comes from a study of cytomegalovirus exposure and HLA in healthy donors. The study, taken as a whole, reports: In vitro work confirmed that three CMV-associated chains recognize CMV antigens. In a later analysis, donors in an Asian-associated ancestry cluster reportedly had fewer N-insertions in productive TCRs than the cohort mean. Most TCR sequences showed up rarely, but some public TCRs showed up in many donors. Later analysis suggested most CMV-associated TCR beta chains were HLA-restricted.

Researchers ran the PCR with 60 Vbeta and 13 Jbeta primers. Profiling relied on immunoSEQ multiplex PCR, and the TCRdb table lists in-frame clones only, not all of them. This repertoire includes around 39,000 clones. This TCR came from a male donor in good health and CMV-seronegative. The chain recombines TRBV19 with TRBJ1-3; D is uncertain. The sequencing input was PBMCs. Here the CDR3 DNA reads TGTGCCAGTCGCGAGGGCGGCCGGGCTGGAAACACCATATATTTT. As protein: CASREGGRAGNTIYF.